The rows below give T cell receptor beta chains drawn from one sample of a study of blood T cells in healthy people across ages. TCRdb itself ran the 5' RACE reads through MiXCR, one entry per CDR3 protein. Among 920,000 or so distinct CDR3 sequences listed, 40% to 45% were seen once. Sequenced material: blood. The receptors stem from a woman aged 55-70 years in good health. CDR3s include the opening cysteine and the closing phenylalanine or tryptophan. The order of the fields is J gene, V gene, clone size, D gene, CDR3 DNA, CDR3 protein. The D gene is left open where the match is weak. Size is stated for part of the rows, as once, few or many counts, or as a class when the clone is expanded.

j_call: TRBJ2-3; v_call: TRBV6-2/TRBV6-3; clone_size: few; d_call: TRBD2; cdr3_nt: TGTGCCAGCAGTTACCAAGCGGGAGGGGTCACAGATACGCAGTATTTT; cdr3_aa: CASSYQAGGVTDTQYF
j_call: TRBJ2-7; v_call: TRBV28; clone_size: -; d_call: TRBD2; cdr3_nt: TGTGCCAGCAGTCCCATCGCCGGGACTAGCGACTACGAGCAGTACTTC; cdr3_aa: CASSPIAGTSDYEQYF
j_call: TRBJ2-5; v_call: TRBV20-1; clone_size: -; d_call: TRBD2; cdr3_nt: TGCAGTGCTGACCAAGCGGGAGTTACGGAGACCCAGTACTTC; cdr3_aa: CSADQAGVTETQYF
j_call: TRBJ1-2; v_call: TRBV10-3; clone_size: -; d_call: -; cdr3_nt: TGTGCCATCAGTGAGTCAGACAGGTCCGGCTACACCTTC; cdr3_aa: CAISESDRSGYTF
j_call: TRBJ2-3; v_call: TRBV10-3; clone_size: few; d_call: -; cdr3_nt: TGTGCCATCGCGGCGGCAGGGCAGGGGGATACGCAGTATTTT; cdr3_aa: CAIAAAGQGDTQYF
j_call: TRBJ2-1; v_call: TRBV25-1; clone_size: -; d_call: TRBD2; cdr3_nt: TGTGCCAGCAGTAACCCCGGGACTAGCGGGAGGGTGCCTTACAATGAGCAGTTCTTC; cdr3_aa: CASSNPGTSGRVPYNEQFF
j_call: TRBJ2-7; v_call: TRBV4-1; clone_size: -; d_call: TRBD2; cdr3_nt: TGCGCCAGCAGCCAAGATCAATTGACTAGCGACGAGCAGTACTTC; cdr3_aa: CASSQDQLTSDEQYF
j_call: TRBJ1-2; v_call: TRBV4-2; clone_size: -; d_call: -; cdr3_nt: TGTGCCAGCAGCCAAGACCCAGGGGCTGCGAGGTACACCTTC; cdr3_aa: CASSQDPGAARYTF
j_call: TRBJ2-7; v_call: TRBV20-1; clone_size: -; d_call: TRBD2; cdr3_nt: TGCAGTGCTTTGACTAGCGGGAGACAGGAGCAGTACTTC; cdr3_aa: CSALTSGRQEQYF
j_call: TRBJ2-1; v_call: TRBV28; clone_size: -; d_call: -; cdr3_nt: TGTGCCAGCAGTCCAAGGAGGTTTTCGTTCTTC; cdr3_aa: CASSPRRFSFF
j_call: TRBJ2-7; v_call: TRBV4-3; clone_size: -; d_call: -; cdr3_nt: TGCGCCAGCAGCCCTGTGACCGTCGGATCCTACGAGCAGTACTTC; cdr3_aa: CASSPVTVGSYEQYF
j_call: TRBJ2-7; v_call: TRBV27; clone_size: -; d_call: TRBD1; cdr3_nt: TGTGCCAGCAGTGGCGCGGACAGGGGCTACGAGCAGTACTTC; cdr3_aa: CASSGADRGYEQYF
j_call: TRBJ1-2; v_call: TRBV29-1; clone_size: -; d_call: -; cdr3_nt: TGCAGCGTTGTCGGATTGAGCTCCTCAGGGGATGGCTACACCTTC; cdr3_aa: CSVVGLSSSGDGYTF
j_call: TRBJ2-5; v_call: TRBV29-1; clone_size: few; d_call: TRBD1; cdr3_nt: TGCAGCGCCGGCGACAGGGGGCAAGAGACCCAGTACTTC; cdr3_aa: CSAGDRGQETQYF
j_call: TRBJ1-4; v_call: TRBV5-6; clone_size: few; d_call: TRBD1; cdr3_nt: TGTGCCAGCAGCCGGGACAGGGGGGCCATTGCAACTAATGAAAAACTGTTTTTT; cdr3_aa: CASSRDRGAIATNEKLFF
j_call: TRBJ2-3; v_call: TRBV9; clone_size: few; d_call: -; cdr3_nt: TGTGCCAGCAGCGCCCCAACGGGACTCCAAACAGATACGCAGTATTTT; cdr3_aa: CASSAPTGLQTDTQYF
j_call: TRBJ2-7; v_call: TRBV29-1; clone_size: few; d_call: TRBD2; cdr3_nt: TGCAGCGCCGGGGGGGCGGGAGACGGATACGAGCAGTACTTC; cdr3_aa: CSAGGAGDGYEQYF